The 19 T cell receptor beta chains given below trace back to one sample, sequenced in a study of response to subunit inactivated influenza vaccine. TCRdb used MiXCR to reprocess the RT-PCR reads, holding one entry per CDR3 protein. Of about 650,000 distinct CDR3 sequences listed, roughly 15% are singletons. Sequencing used PBMCs from blood, obtained roughly 2 weeks before vaccination. These receptors all come from a man between 45 and 60 years old who received an inactivated influenza vaccine.

This clonotype was detected only a few times. The chain joins TRBV28 to TRBJ1-5; 7 bases align to TRBD1. The CDR3 is 14 amino acids. V lost 11 bases, J lost 1 base, and 8 bases stayed unmatched. Germline CDR1 is MDHEN and CDR2 is SYDVKM. The CDR3 reads CAAQTGRSNQPQHF. The DNA of the CDR3 is TGTGCCGCGCAGACAGGGAGGAGCAATCAGCCCCAGCATTTT.

This chain connects TRBV12-3 or TRBV12-4 to TRBJ2-1; 7 bases are a match to TRBD1. The CDR3 length is 13 residues. Germline trimming cut 6 bases from V and 8 bases from J; bases unmatched to any gene: 7. This CDR3 is CASSQDRTDEQFF. The CDR3 DNA is TGTGCCAGCAGCCAGGACAGGACGGATGAGCAGTTCTTC.

The chain employs TRBV7-2 and TRBJ2-2; TRBD2 matches at 11 bases. The germline CDR1 and CDR2 sequences are SGHTA and FQGNSA. This CDR3 has 15 amino acids. V lost 6 bases and J lost 4; bases outside the gene matches: 4. CDR3 in amino acids: CASRLAGVGTGELFF. The CDR3, as DNA: TGTGCCAGCAGACTAGCGGGAGTTGGCACCGGGGAGCTGTTTTTT. Based on the CDR3 plus reference TRBV7-2 and TRBJ2-2, the full variable domain is GAGVSQSPSNKVTEKGKDVELRCDPISGHTALYWYRQSLGQGLEFLIYFQGNSAPDKSGLPSDRFSAERTGGSVSTLTIQRTQQEDSAVYLCASRLAGVGTGELFFGEGSRLTVL.

This clonotype came up many times. The chain carries TRBV12-3 or TRBV12-4 and TRBJ1-2; 10 bases fit TRBD1. CDR3 length: 16 amino acids. The ends lost 4 bases at V and 4 bases at J; junction bases unmatched: 9. The CDR3 DNA follows: TGTGCCAGCAGTTCACAACCGGGACAGGGGACCTATGGCTACACCTTC. This encodes CASSSQPGQGTYGYTF.

The chain uses TRBV14 and TRBJ2-3; 10 bases map to TRBD2. Losses at the gene ends were 1 base for V and 2 bases for J; bases not matched to a gene: 6. The CDR3 extends over 17 amino acids. The germline V gene has CDR1 SGHDN and CDR2 FVKESK. CDR3 coding DNA: TGTGCCAGCAGCCAAGTTAGAAGCGGGAGGGTCACAGATACGCAGTATTTT. It yields the protein CASSQVRSGRVTDTQYF.

The chain has TRBV7-2 and TRBJ2-1; the D call may be TRBD1 or TRBD2 (6 bases each). This CDR3 is 15 amino acids long. In germline, CDR1 is SGHTA, CDR2 FQGNSA. Trimming shortened V by 6 bases and J by 4 bases, and 16 bases separated the two germline ends. Written as DNA, the CDR3 is TGTGCCAGCAGTCTAACGGGGGCCCTTTACAATGAGCAGTTCTTC. Protein: CASSLTGALYNEQFF.

The gene calls are TRBV15 and TRBJ1-2; TRBD1 aligns across 7 bases. V was pared by 0 bases and J by 2 bases, with 0 bases of the junction left unmatched. The germline V gene has CDR1 LNHNV and CDR2 YYDKDF (reference sequence). This CDR3 has 14 residues. The CDR3, as DNA: TGTGCCACCAGCAGAGACAGGGGGAACTATGGCTACACCTTC. Amino acids: CATSRDRGNYGYTF.

The CDR3 DNA is TGCAGCGTTTGGTCCGGGACTTACGGGACCCAGTACTTC. Protein: CSVWSGTYGTQYF. The chain has TRBV29-1 and TRBJ2-5, with D possibly matching TRBD2 (6 bases). The germline CDR1 and CDR2 sequences are SQVTM and ANQGSEA. There are 13 residues in the CDR3. With 5 bases removed from V and 7 bases from J, the gap between germline ends came to 17 bases.

This chain joins TRBV11-1 and TRBJ2-7; unclear D gene. The length of the CDR3 is 15 residues. V was clipped by 2 bases and J by 1 base, with 12 bases between them. The germline gives CDR1 SGHAT, CDR2 FQDESV (reference sequence). The DNA for the CDR3 is TGTGCCAGCAGCTTAACGGCCGGCCTTTCCTACGAGCAGTACTTC. Translation gives CASSLTAGLSYEQYF.

A few counts support this clonotype. At one of its ends the junction is not consistent with the germline gene, which may arise from a read error. The chain employs TRBV6-2 or TRBV6-3 and TRBJ1-4; TRBD1 matches 7 bases. Germline loops: CDR1 MNHEY, CDR2 SVGEGT. This CDR3 has 14 amino acids. CDR3 region: CASSPDRAKEKLFF. CDR3 bases: TGTGCCAGCAGCCCCGACAGGGCTAAGGAAAAACTGTTTTTT.

Only a few counts were recorded for this clonotype. CDR3 sequence: CASSQDLGFSTDTQYF. Here the CDR3 DNA reads TGTGCCAGCAGCCAAGATCTCGGGTTTAGCACAGATACGCAGTATTTT. The chain uses TRBV4-2 and TRBJ2-3; D not resolved. Looked up from germline, CDR1 is LGHNA and CDR2 is YNFKEQ. The CDR3 is 16 amino acids. The germline V and J ends were trimmed by 0 bases and 0 bases, with 10 bases remaining between them.

This clonotype was counted only a few times. The genes are TRBV29-1 and TRBJ2-5; 7 bases map to TRBD1. Germline trimming cut 5 bases from V and 1 base from J; bases unmatched to any gene: 1. Per germline, CDR1 SQVTM and CDR2 ANQGSEA. The CDR3 loop spans 12 amino acids. The CDR3 sequence: CSVRTGQETQYF. CDR3 sequence (DNA): TGCAGCGTTCGGACAGGCCAAGAGACCCAGTACTTC.

The V call is TRBV6-1, the J call TRBJ2-1; D tentatively fits TRBD1 or TRBD2 (7 bases each). V lost 7 bases to trimming and J lost 9 bases, with 19 bases between them. The CDR3 is made up of 14 amino acids. The V gene's germline CDR1 is MNHNS and CDR2 SASEGT. CDR3 in amino acids: CASTQGGGGGEQFF. In DNA form, the CDR3 reads TGTGCCAGCACTCAGGGGGGGGGCGGCGGTGAGCAGTTCTTC.

This clonotype was observed many times. The rearrangement uses TRBV20-1 and TRBJ1-1, with D unclear. This CDR3 contains 13 residues. Germline lookup yields CDR1 DFQATT and CDR2 SNEGSKA (reference sequence). The V and J ends lost 3 bases and 0 bases respectively, with 8 bases between them. Here the CDR3 reads CSARTPLNTEAFF. The CDR3 nucleotides read TGCAGTGCTAGGACACCCTTGAACACTGAAGCTTTCTTT.

Only a few counts were recorded for this clonotype. CDR3 bases: TGCAGCGCCAACCCGGCGGATACGCAGTATTTT. It encodes CSANPADTQYF. J is TRBJ2-3 and V is TRBV29-1; D remains ambiguous. Trimming cost V 7 bases and J 6 bases, with 11 bases left between them. CDR3 length: 11 residues. Germline CDR1 and CDR2: SQVTM and ANQGSEA.

The chain is built from TRBV12-3 or TRBV12-4 and TRBJ2-7, with 9 positions matching TRBD2. The V gene end was trimmed by 2 bases and the J gene end by 4 bases; junction bases not matched to a gene: 6. The CDR3 loop spans 15 amino acids. The CDR3 sequence: CASSLSVAGAYEQYF. Here the CDR3 DNA reads TGTGCCAGCAGTTTATCGGTAGCGGGAGCTTACGAGCAGTACTTC.

A few counts support this clonotype. This chain connects TRBV20-1 to TRBJ2-7; 8 positions agree with TRBD1. Germline CDR1 and CDR2: DFQATT and SNEGSKA (reference sequence). The CDR3 is 12 amino acids. V trimming: 7 bases; J trimming: 3 bases; junction bases outside the gene matches: 5. The CDR3 DNA is TGCAGTGTGGGACAGGAGCACTACGAGCAGTACTTC. Its translation: CSVGQEHYEQYF.

This clonotype was observed a few times. This chain connects TRBV7-2 to TRBJ1-5; 8 bases line up with TRBD1. The ends lost 1 base at V and 4 bases at J; junction bases unmatched: 6. CDR3 length: 16 residues. Germline V CDR1 and CDR2: SGHTA, FQGNSA. In DNA form, the CDR3 reads TGTGCCAGCAGCTTAGAGAGGACAGGGATTAATCAGCCCCAGCATTTT. Amino acid sequence: CASSLERTGINQPQHF. Full variable domain (remainder filled in from reference TRBV7-2 and TRBJ1-5): GAGVSQSPSNKVTEKGKDVELRCDPISGHTALYWYRQSLGQGLEFLIYFQGNSAPDKSGLPSDRFSAERTGGSVSTLTIQRTQQEDSAVYLCASSLERTGINQPQHFGDGTRLSIL.

At least ten counts were recorded for this clonotype. The chain joins TRBV7-8 to TRBJ1-2; no definite D call. Germline V lookup: CDR1 SGHVS, CDR2 FQNEAQ. V lost 4 bases and J lost 7, with 19 bases in between. This CDR3 spans 15 amino acids. CDR3 in DNA: TGTGCCAGCAGCTCCCCCCTGAGGGCAGATATTGGCTACACCTTC. This sequence encodes CASSSPLRADIGYTF.